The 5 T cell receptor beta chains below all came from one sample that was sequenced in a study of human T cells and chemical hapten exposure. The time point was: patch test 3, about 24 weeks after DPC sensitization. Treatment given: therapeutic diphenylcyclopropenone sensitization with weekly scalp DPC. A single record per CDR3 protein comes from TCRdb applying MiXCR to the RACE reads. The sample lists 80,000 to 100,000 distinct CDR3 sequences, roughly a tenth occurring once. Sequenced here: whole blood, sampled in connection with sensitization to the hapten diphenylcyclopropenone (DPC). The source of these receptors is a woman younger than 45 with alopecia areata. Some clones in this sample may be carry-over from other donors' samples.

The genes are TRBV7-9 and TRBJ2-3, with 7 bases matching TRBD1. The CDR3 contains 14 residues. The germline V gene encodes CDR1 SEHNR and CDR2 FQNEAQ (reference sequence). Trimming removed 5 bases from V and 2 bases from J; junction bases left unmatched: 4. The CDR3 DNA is TGTGCCAGCAGCCCGACAGGGATCACAGATACGCAGTATTTT. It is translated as CASSPTGITDTQYF.

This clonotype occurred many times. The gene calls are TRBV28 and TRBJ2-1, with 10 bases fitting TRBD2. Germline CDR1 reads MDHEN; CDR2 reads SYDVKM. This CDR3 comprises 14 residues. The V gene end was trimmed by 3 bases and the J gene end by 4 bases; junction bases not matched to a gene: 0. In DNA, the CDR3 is TGTGCCAGCAGTTTGACTAGCGGGTACAATGAGCAGTTCTTC. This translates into CASSLTSGYNEQFF.

CDR3 bases: TGTGCCAGCAGCCCGCCGGGGGTAACCATCCAAGAGACCCAGTACTTC. Its translation: CASSPPGVTIQETQYF. This chain links TRBV3-1 with TRBJ2-5; D possibly corresponds to TRBD2 (6 bases). CDR1 is LGHDT, CDR2 YNNKEL, per germline (reference sequence). Trimming removed 4 bases at V and 1 base at J, with 16 bases between. The CDR3 is 16 residues long.

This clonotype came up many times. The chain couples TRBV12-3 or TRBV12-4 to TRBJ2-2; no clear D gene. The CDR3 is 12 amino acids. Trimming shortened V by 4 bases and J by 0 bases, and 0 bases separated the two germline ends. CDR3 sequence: CASSSNTGELFF. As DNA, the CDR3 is TGTGCCAGCAGTTCGAACACCGGGGAGCTGTTTTTT.

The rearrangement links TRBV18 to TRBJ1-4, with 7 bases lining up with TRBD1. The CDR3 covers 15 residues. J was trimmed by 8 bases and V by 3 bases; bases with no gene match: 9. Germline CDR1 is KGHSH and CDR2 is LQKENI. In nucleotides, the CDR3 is TGTGCCAGCTCACCTCCGGGACAGCGAAACGAAAAACTGTTTTTT. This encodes CASSPPGQRNEKLFF. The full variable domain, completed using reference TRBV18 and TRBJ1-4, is NAGVMQNPRHLVRRRGQEARLRCSPMKGHSHVYWYRQLPEEGLKFMVYLQKENIIDESGMPKERFSAEFPKEGPSILRIQQVVRGDSAAYFCASSPPGQRNEKLFFGSGTQLSVL.